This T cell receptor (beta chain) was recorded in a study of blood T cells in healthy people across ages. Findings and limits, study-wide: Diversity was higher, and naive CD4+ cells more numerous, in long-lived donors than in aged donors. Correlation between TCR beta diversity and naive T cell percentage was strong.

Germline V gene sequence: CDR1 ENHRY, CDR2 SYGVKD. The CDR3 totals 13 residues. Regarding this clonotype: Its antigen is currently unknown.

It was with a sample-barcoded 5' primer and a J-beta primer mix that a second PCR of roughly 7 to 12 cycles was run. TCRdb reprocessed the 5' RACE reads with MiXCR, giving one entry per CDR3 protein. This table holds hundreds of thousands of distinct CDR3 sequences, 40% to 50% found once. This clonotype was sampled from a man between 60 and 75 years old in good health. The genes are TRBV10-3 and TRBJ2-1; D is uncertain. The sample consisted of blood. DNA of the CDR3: TGTGTCACCACCGGACGTTCCTACAATGAGCAGTTCTTC. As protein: CVTTGRSYNEQFF.